The table lists the clone carrying this TCR beta chain with a few counts. Documented time point: newly diagnosed GD, antithyroid drugs for less than 3 months. After RNA was extracted from PBMCs, the TCR library was made from it. The guidelines of the American Thyroid Association were the basis for diagnosing Graves' disease. As collected, the peripheral blood samples measured around 9 milliliters each and went into EDTA tubes. This entry belongs to a study of regulatory T cells in long-lasting Graves disease. Across the whole study: New Graves' disease cases had less than 3 months of antithyroid drugs.

CDR3 length: 15 amino acids. Looked up from germline, CDR1 is MNHGY and CDR2 is SVAAGI. Losses at the gene ends were 0 bases for V and 7 bases for J; bases not matched to a gene: 4. CDR3-region Arm-PCR and iRepertoire HTBI primers produced the TCR beta libraries. MiXCR was run by TCRdb on the multiplex PCR reads, yielding one entry per CDR3 protein. The sample shows about 430,000 distinct CDR3 sequences, approximately 16% of them seen only once. A further study also used this sample, focusing on T cells in Graves' hyperthyroidism and ophthalmopathy.

The V and J genes are TRBV6-9 and TRBJ2-1; 9 bases match TRBD1. Sequencing used peripheral blood mononuclear cells (PBMCs), obtained at new diagnosis, from a patient treated with antithyroid drugs. This sequence originates from a woman between 40 and 50 years old with Graves disease. The CDR3 is CASSYSGTGMNEQFF. The CDR3 DNA is TGTGCCAGCAGTTATTCCGGGACAGGGATGAATGAGCAGTTCTTC.